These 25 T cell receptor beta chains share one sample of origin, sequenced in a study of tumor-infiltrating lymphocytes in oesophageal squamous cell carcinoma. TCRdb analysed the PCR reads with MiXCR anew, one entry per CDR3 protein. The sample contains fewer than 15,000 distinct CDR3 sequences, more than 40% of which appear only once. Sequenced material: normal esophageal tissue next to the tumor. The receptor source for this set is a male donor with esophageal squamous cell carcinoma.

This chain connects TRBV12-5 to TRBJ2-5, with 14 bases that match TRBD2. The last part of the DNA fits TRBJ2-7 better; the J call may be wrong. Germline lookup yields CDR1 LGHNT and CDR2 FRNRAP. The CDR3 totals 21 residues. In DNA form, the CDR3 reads TGTGCTAGTGGTTTGGACAACAGGGGGCCGGGACTAGCGGGAGTCAACTACGAGCAGTACTTC. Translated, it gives CASGLDNRGPGLAGVNYEQYF.

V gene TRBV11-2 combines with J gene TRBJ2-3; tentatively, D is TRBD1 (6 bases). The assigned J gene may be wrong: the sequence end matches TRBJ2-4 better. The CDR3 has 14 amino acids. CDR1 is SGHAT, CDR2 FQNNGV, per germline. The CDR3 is CASSLDPTTGPQYF. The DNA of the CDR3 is TGTGCCAGCAGCTTAGACCCAACCACAGGGCCTCAGTACTTC.

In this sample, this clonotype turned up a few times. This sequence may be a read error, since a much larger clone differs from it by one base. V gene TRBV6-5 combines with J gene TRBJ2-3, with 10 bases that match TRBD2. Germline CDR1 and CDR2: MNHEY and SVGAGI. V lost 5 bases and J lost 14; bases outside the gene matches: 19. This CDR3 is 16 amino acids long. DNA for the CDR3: TGTGCCAGCAGTGGCGCTAGCGGGGGAGACACCGGGGAGCTGTATTTT. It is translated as CASSGASGGDTGELYF.

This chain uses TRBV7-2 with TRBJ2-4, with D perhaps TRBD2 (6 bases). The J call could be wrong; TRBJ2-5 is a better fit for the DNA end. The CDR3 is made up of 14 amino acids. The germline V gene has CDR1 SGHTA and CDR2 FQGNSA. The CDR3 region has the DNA TGTGCCAGCAGCTCCCCGACTAGATCGGAGACCCAGTACTTC. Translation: CASSSPTRSETQYF.

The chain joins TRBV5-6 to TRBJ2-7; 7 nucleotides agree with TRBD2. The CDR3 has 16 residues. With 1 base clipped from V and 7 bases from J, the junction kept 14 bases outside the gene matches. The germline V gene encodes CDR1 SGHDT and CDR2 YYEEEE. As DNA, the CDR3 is TGTGCCAGCAGCTTGTCTGCGGGAGCCTTTTTGAATGAGCAGTACTTC. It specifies CASSLSAGAFLNEQYF.

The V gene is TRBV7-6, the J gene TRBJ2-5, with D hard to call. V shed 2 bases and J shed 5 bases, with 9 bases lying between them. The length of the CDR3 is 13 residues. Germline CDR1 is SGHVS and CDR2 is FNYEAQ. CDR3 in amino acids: CASSLFGVETQYF. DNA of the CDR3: TGTGCCAGCAGCTTATTTGGAGTGGAGACCCAGTACTTC.

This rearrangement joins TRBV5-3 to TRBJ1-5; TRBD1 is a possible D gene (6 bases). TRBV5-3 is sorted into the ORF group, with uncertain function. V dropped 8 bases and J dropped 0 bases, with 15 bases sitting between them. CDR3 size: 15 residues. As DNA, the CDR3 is TGTGCCAGCAGTCGGACAGTTAATAGCAATCAGCCCCAGCATTTT. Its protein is CASSRTVNSNQPQHF.

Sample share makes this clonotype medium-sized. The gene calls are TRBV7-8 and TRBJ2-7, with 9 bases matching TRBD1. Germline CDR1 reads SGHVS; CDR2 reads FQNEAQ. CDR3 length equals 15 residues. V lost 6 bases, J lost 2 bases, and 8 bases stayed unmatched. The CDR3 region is CASSYRTGAAYEQYF. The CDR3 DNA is TGTGCCAGCAGTTACCGGACAGGGGCCGCCTACGAGCAGTACTTC.

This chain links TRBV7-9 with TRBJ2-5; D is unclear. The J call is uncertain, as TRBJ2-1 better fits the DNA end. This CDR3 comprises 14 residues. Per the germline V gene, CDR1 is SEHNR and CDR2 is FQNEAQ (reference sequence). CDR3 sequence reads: CASSLEATQPQQFF. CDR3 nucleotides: TGTGCCAGCAGCTTAGAGGCTACCCAACCACAGCAGTTCTTC.

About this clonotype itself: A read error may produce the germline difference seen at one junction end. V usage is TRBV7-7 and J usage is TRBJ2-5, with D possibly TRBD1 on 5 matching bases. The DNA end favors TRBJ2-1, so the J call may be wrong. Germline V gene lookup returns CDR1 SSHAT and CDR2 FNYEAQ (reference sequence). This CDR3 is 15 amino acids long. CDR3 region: CASSLFFVGENEQFF. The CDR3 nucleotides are TGTGCTAGCAGCTTATTTTTTGTAGGGGAAAATGAGCAGTTCTTC.

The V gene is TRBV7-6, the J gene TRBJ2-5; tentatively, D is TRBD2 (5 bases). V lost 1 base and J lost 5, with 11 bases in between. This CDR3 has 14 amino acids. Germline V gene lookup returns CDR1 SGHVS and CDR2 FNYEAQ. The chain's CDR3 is CASSLGGVGETQYF. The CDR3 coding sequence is TGTGCCAGCAGCTTAGGGGGAGTAGGGGAGACCCAGTACTTC.

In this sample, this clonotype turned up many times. The CDR3 region is CASSRTGLITDTQYF. As DNA, the CDR3 is TGTGCCAGTAGTCGGACGGGACTGATCACAGATACGCAGTATTTT. The chain recombines TRBV19 with TRBJ2-3; D may be TRBD2 (6 bases). The CDR3 consists of 15 residues. The germline gives CDR1 LNHDA, CDR2 SQIVND (reference sequence). The V end was cut by 5 bases, the J end by 2 bases, with 14 bases between.

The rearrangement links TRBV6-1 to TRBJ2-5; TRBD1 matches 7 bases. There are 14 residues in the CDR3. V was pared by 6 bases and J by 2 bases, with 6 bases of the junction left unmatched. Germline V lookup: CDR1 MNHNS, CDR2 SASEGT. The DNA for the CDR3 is TGTGCCAGCAGCAGAGGGGGCGGGCAAGAGACCCAGTACTTC. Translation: CASSRGGGQETQYF.

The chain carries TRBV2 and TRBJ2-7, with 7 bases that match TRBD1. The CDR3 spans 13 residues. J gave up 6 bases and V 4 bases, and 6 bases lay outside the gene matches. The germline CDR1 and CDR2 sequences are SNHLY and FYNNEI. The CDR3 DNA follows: TGTGCCAGCAGTGTAGGGACAGTCGGCGAGCAGTACTTC. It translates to CASSVGTVGEQYF.

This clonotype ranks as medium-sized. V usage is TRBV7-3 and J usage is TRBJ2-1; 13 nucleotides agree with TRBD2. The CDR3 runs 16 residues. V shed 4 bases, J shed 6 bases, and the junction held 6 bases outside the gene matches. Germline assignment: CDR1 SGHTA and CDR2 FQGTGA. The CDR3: CASSYLLAGGLNEQFF. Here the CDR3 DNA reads TGTGCCAGCAGCTACCTACTAGCGGGGGGGCTCAATGAGCAGTTCTTC.

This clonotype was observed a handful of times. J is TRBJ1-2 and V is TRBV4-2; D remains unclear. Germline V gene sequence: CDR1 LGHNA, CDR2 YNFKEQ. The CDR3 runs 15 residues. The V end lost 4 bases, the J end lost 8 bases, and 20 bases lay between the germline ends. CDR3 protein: CASSPAQGQVLGYTF. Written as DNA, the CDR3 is TGTGCCAGCAGCCCCGCCCAAGGGCAGGTTCTCGGCTACACCTTC.

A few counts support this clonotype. The CDR3 spells CASGTPRTSGGYEQYF. CDR3 sequence (DNA): TGTGCCAGCGGAACCCCTCGTACTAGCGGGGGGTACGAGCAGTACTTC. This chain links TRBV7-8 with TRBJ2-1, with 12 bases lining up with TRBD2. The DNA end lines up better with TRBJ2-7; the J call may be wrong. The CDR3 contains 16 residues. CDR1 is SGHVS, CDR2 FQNEAQ, per germline.

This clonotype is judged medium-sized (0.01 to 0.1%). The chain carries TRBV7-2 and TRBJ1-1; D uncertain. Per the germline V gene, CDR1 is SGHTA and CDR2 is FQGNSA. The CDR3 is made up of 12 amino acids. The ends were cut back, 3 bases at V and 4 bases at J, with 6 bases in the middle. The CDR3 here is CASSLGSTEAFF. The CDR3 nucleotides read TGTGCCAGCAGCTTGGGATCCACTGAAGCTTTCTTT. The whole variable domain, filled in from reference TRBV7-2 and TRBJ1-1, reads GAGVSQSPSNKVTEKGKDVELRCDPISGHTALYWYRQSLGQGLEFLIYFQGNSAPDKSGLPSDRFSAERTGGSVSTLTIQRTQQEDSAVYLCASSLGSTEAFFGQGTRLTVV.

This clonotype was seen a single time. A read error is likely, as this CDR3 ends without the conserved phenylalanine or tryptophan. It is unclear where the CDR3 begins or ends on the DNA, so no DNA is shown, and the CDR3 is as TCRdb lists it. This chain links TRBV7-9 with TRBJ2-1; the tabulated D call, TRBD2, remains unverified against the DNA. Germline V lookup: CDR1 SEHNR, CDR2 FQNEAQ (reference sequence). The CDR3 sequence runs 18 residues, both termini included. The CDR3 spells CASSSCRTSGVYEQYFGS.

The CDR3 protein is CASRTGNNQPQHF. The CDR3 DNA is TGTGCCAGCAGAACAGGAAACAATCAGCCCCAGCATTTT. J is TRBJ1-5 and V is TRBV6-1; a possible D gene is TRBD1 (5 bases). The CDR3 has 13 residues. Per the germline V gene, CDR1 is MNHNS and CDR2 is SASEGT. Trimming pared 6 bases from V and 3 bases from J, leaving 9 bases between.

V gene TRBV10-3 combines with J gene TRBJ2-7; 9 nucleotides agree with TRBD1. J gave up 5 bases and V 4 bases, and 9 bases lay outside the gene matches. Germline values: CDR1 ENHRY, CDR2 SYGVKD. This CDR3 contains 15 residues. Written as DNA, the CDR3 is TGTGCCATCAGTGGCGGACAGGGGATTAACCACGAGCAGTACTTC. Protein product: CAISGGQGINHEQYF.

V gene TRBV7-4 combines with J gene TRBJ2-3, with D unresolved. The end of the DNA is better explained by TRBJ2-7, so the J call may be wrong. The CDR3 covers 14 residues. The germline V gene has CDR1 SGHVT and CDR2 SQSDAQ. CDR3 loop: CASSLDIEPYEQYF. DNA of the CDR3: TGTGCCAGCAGCTTAGATATAGAGCCCTACGAGCAGTACTTC.

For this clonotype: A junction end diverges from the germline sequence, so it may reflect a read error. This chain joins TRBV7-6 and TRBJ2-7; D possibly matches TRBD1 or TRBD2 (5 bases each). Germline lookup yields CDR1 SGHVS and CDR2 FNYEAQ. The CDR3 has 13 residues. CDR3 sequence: CASSLEGTYELYF. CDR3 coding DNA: TGTGCCAGCAGCTTAGAAGGGACCTACGAGCTGTACTTC.

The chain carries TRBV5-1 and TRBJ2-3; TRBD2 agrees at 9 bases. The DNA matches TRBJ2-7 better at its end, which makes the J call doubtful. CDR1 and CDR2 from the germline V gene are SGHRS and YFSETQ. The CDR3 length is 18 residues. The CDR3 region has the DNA TGCGCCAGCAGCTTGGTTACCGGGATGATAGCGGGAGTTGGGGAGCAGTACTTC. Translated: CASSLVTGMIAGVGEQYF.

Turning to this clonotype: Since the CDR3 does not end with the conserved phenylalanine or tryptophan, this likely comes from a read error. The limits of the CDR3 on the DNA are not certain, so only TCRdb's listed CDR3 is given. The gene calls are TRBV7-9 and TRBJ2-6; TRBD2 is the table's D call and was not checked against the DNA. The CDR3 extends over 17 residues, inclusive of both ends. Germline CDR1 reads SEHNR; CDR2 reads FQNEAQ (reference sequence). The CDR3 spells CASSLAPQVANGYTFGP.